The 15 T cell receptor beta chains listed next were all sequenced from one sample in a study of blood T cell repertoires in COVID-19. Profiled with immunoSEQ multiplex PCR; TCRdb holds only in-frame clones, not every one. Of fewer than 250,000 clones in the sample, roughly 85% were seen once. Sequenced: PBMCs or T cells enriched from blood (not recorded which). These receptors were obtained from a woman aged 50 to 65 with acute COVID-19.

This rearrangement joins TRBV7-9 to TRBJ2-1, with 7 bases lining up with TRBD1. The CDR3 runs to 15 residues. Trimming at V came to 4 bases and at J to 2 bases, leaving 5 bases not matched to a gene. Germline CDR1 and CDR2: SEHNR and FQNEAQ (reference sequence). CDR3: CASSSDRIAYNEQFF. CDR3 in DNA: TGTGCCAGCAGCTCGGACAGGATCGCCTACAATGAGCAGTTCTTC.

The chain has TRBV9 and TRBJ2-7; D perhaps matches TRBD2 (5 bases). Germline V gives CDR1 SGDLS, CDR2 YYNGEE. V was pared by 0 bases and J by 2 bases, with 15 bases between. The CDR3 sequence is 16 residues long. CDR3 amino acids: CASSVGGQIATYEQYF. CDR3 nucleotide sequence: TGTGCCAGCAGCGTAGGAGGGCAAATAGCAACCTACGAGCAGTACTTC. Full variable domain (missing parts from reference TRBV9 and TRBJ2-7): DSGVTQTPKHLITATGQRVTLRCSPRSGDLSVYWYQQSLDQGLQFLIQYYNGEERAKGNILERFSAQQFPDLHSELNLSSLELGDSALYFCASSVGGQIATYEQYFGPGTRLTVT.

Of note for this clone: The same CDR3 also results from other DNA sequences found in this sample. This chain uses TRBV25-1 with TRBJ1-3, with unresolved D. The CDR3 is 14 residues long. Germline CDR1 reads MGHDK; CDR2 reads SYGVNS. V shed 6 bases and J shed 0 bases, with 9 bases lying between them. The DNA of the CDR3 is TGTGCCAGCAGCGAAGAGCGCTCTGGAAACACCATATATTTT. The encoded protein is CASSEERSGNTIYF.

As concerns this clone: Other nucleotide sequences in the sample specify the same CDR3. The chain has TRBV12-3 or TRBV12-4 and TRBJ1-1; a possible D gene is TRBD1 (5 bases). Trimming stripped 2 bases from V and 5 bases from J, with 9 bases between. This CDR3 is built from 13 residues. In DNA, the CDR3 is TGTGCCAGCAGTTTAAGGGGTGGTACTGAAGCTTTCTTT. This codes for CASSLRGGTEAFF.

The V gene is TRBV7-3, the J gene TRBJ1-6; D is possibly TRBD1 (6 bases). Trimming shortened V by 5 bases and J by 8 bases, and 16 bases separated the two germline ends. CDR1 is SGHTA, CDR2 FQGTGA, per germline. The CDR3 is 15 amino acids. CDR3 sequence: CASSLPTGHHSPLHF. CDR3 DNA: TGTGCCAGCAGCCTCCCCACAGGGCACCATTCACCCCTCCACTTT. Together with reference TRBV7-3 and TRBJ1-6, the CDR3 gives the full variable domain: GAGVSQTPSNKVTEKGKYVELRCDPISGHTALYWYRQSLGQGPEFLIYFQGTGAADDSGLPNDRFFAVRPEGSVSTLKIQRTERGDSAVYLCASSLPTGHHSPLHFGNGTRLTVT.

DNA of the CDR3: TGTGCCAGCAGTTACTCGATACCCGGGAGGGGATCCTCCTACGAGCAGTACTTC. Protein: CASSYSIPGRGSSYEQYF. The chain carries TRBV6-2 or TRBV6-3 and TRBJ2-7; 8 bases are shared with TRBD2. The CDR3 is 18 amino acids. V dropped 0 bases and J dropped 0; count of bases not matched to a gene: 10. Germline V gene lookup returns CDR1 MNHEY and CDR2 SVGEGT.

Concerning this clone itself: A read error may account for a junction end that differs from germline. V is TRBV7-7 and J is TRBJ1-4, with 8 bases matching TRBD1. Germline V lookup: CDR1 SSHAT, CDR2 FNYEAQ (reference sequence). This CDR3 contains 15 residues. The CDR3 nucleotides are TGTGCTAGCAGCCCTCGACAGGGGCCAAATGAAAAACTGTTTTTT. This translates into CASSPRQGPNEKLFF.

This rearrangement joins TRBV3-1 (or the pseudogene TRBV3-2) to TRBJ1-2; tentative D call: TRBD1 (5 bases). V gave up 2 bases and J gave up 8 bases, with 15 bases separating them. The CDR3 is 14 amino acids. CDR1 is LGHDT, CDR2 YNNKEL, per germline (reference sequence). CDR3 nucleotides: TGTGCCAGCAGCCAAAATGGGCTCGACAGAGGCTACACCTTC. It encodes CASSQNGLDRGYTF.

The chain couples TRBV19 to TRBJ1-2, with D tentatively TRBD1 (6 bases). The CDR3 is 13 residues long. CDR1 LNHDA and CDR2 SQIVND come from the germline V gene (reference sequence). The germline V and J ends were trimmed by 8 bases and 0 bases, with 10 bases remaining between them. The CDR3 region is CASGDRPNYGYTF. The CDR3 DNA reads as TGTGCCAGTGGTGACAGGCCTAACTATGGCTACACCTTC.

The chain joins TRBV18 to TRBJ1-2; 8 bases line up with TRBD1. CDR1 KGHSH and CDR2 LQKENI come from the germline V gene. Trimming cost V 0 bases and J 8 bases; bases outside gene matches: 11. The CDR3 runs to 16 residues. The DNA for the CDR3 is TGTGCCAGCTCACCACCCGTTACGGACAGGGACGGCGGCTACACCTTC. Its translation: CASSPPVTDRDGGYTF.

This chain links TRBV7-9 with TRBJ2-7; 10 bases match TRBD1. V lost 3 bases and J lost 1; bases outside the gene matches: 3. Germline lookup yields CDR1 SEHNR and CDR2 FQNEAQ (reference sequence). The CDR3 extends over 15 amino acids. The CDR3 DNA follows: TGTGCCAGCAGCTTGGGACAGGGGCTATCCTACGAGCAGTACTTC. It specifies CASSLGQGLSYEQYF.

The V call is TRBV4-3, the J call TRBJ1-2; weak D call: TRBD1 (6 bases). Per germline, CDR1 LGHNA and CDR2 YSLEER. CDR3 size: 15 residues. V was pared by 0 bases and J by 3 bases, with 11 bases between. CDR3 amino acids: CASSQELQGHYGYTF. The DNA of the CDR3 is TGCGCCAGCAGCCAAGAACTACAGGGCCACTATGGCTACACCTTC.

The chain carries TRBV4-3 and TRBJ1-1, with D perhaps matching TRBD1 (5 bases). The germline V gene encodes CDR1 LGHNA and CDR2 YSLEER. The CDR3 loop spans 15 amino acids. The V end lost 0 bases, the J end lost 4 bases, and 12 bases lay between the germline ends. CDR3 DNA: TGCGCCAGCAGCCAAGATTGGCTCGGGGGCACTGAAGCTTTCTTT. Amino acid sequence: CASSQDWLGGTEAFF.

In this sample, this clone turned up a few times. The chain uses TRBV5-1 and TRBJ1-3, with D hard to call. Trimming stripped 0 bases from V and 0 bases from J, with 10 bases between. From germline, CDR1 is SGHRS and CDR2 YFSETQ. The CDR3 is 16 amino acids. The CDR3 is CASSLAGSGSGNTIYF. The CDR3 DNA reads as TGCGCCAGCAGCTTGGCCGGTTCGGGCTCTGGAAACACCATATATTTT.

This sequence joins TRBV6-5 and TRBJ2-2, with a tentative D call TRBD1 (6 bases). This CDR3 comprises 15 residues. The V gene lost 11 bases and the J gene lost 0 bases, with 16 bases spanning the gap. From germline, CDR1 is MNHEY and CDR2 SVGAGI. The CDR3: CAARPGHTNTGELFF. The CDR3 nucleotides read TGTGCCGCCAGACCGGGACATACGAACACCGGGGAGCTGTTTTTT.